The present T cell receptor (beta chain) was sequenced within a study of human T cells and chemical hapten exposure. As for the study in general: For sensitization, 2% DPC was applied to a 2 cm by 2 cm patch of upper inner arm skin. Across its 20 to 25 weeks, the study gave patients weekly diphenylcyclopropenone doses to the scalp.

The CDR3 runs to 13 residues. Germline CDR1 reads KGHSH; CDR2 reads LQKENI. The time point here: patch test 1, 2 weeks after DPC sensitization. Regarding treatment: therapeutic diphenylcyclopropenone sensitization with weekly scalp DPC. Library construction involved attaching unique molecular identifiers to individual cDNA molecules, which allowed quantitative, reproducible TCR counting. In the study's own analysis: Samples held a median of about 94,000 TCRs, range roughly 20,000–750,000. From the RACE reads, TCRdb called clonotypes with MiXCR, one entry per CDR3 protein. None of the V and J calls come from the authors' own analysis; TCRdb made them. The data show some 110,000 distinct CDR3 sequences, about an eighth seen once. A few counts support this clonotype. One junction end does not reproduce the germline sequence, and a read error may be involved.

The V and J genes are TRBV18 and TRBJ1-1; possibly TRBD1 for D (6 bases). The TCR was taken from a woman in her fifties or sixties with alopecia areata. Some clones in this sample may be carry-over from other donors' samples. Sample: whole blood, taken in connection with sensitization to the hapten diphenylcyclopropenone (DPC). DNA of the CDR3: TGTGCCAGCTCAACTCAGGGGAACTCTGAAGCTTTCTTT. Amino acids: CASSTQGNSEAFF. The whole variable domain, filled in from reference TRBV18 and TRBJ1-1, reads NAGVMQNPRHLVRRRGQEARLRCSPMKGHSHVYWYRQLPEEGLKFMVYLQKENIIDESGMPKERFSAEFPKEGPSILRIQQVVRGDSAAYFCASSTQGNSEAFFGQGTRLTVV.